What follows are 31 T cell receptor beta chains derived from one specimen sequenced in a study of human thymus T cells. Clones were read by immunoSEQ multiplex PCR, and TCRdb kept only the in-frame ones, dropping some. Of tens of thousands of clones listed, approximately 96% are singletons. Thymic resections from corrective heart surgery supplied the tissue. The sequenced material came from thymus tissue. The source of these receptors is a boy in the first two years of life with a congenital heart defect but otherwise immunologically healthy.

V is TRBV4-1 and J is TRBJ2-7; possibly TRBD2 for D (6 bases). Trimming removed 0 bases from V and 0 bases from J, with 18 bases in between. This CDR3 region has 18 residues. Germline loops: CDR1 MGHRA, CDR2 YSYEKL. The DNA of the CDR3 is TGCGCCAGCAGCCAAGATATAATGGGGCGGGATCGCTCCTACGAGCAGTACTTC. This gives the protein CASSQDIMGRDRSYEQYF.

The chain combines TRBV5-4 with TRBJ2-5, with TRBD2 identical over 13 bases. The junction had 4 bases not matched to a gene; V was cut back by 0 bases and J by 5 bases. This CDR3 spans 16 amino acids. Germline values: CDR1 SGHNT, CDR2 YYREEE (reference sequence). The chain's CDR3 is CASSLGTSGSDETQYF. The CDR3 nucleotides are TGTGCCAGCAGCTTGGGGACTAGCGGGAGTGATGAGACCCAGTACTTC.

The genes are TRBV21-1 and TRBJ2-3; the table's D call, TRBD2, was not checked against the DNA. TRBV21-1 corresponds to a pseudogene. The CDR3 is 20 residues long. The CDR3 sequence: CASSKWTSGSNFLLADTQYF. The CDR3 DNA sequence: TGTGCCAGCAGCAAATGGACTAGCGGGAGTAATTTCCTCCTCGCAGATACGCAGTATTTT.

This clone turned up a few times. The chain joins TRBV18 to TRBJ1-2; no clear D. V shed 0 bases and J shed 6 bases, with 5 bases lying between them. The CDR3 totals 12 residues. Germline V gene sequence: CDR1 KGHSH, CDR2 LQKENI. The CDR3 here is CASSPPANGYTF. CDR3 nucleotide sequence: TGTGCCAGCTCACCACCTGCTAATGGCTACACCTTC.

J is TRBJ2-7 and V is TRBV9; 10 nucleotides match TRBD1. The germline CDR1 and CDR2 sequences are SGDLS and YYNGEE. The V gene end was trimmed by 6 bases and the J gene end by 1 base; junction bases not matched to a gene: 4. This CDR3 has 14 amino acids. CDR3 amino acids: CASTKDRGSYEQYF. For the CDR3, the DNA is TGTGCCAGCACCAAGGACAGGGGGTCCTACGAGCAGTACTTC.

The genes are TRBV29-1 and TRBJ2-7; D might be TRBD2 (6 bases). V lost 7 bases and J lost 5, with 21 bases in between. The CDR3 covers 14 residues. Germline V gives CDR1 SQVTM, CDR2 ANQGSEA. The CDR3 DNA sequence: TGCAGCGCCACCCTATACATGGCGGGAAACGAGCAGTACTTC. Its protein product is CSATLYMAGNEQYF.

A few counts support this clone. The chain uses TRBV18 and TRBJ2-7; 7 bases line up with TRBD2. CDR1 is KGHSH and CDR2 is LQKENI in the germline V gene. V lost 3 bases to trimming and J lost 2 bases; unmatched junction nucleotides: 7. The CDR3 is 15 amino acids. The CDR3 region is CASSPPAGETYEQYF. CDR3 in DNA: TGTGCCAGCTCACCTCCCGCGGGGGAAACCTACGAGCAGTACTTC.

This sequence joins TRBV7-8 and TRBJ2-3, with D maybe TRBD2 (6 bases). The germline V gene encodes CDR1 SGHVS and CDR2 FQNEAQ. Between the trimmed V and J ends, which lost 0 bases and 0 bases, there was a span of 13 bases. The CDR3 has 17 residues. The CDR3 sequence is CASSLARGYISTDTQYF. The CDR3 DNA reads TGTGCCAGCAGCTTAGCGCGGGGTTATATAAGCACAGATACGCAGTATTTT.

The chain joins TRBV11-1 to TRBJ2-5; unclear D gene. The CDR3 is made up of 14 amino acids. Germline CDR1 SGHAT, CDR2 FQDESV (reference sequence). V was clipped by 1 base and J by 1 base, with 7 bases between them. The CDR3 here is CASSLEQTQETQYF. CDR3 coding DNA: TGTGCCAGCAGCTTAGAACAGACCCAAGAGACCCAGTACTTC.

The CDR3 region has the DNA TGTGCCAGCAGTTTATCGACGGGGGCCGTGGAGACCCAGTACTTC. Its translation is CASSLSTGAVETQYF. The chain employs TRBV27 and TRBJ2-5; TRBD1 or TRBD2 may be the D gene (6 bases each). V was cut by 0 bases and J by 5 bases, with 13 bases left in between. The germline V gene has CDR1 MNHEY and CDR2 SMNVEV (reference sequence). The CDR3 is 15 residues long.

The chain is built from TRBV11-2 and TRBJ1-1; possibly TRBD1 for D (5 bases). V dropped 3 bases and J dropped 2 bases, with 22 bases sitting between them. This CDR3 has 18 amino acids. Germline V CDR1 and CDR2: SGHAT, FQNNGV. The CDR3: CASSFTLQGRVVNTEAFF. The DNA of the CDR3 is TGTGCCAGCAGCTTCACCCTCCAGGGCAGGGTCGTTAACACTGAAGCTTTCTTT.

The rearrangement joins TRBV19 to TRBJ2-7, with 7 bases lining up with TRBD2. The V and J ends lost 3 bases and 5 bases, in that order; junction bases with no gene match: 7. The CDR3 length is 14 residues. Germline-derived CDR1 and CDR2 are LNHDA and SQIVND (reference sequence). The CDR3 DNA reads TGTGCCAGTAGTATTGGGGGAGGGCCCCACGAGCAGTACTTC. This encodes CASSIGGGPHEQYF. Looking up the rest from reference TRBV19 and TRBJ2-7 gives the full variable domain: DGGITQSPKYLFRKEGQNVTLSCEQNLNHDAMYWYRQDPGQGLRLIYYSQIVNDFQKGDIAEGYSVSREKKESFPLTVTSAQKNPTAFYLCASSIGGGPHEQYFGPGTRLTVT.

This clone appeared a single time. This chain joins TRBV4-3 and TRBJ1-3; D remains unclear. The germline CDR1 and CDR2 sequences are LGHNA and YSLEER. The CDR3 spans 15 residues. Trimming removed 1 base from V and 0 bases from J, with 7 bases in between. The CDR3 sequence is CASSQGEFSGNTIYF. Here the CDR3 DNA reads TGCGCCAGCAGCCAAGGCGAGTTCTCTGGAAACACCATATATTTT.

The genes are TRBV6-1 and TRBJ1-5, with 7 bases lining up with TRBD1. Germline CDR1 is MNHNS and CDR2 is SASEGT. The ends lost 2 bases at V and 9 bases at J; junction bases unmatched: 10. This CDR3 is 15 amino acids long. CDR3 nucleotide sequence: TGTGCCAGCAGTGAATTGGGAGGGGGCGGTCGGCCCCAGCATTTT. Its translation is CASSELGGGGRPQHF.

The chain couples TRBV27 to TRBJ2-7; 7 nucleotides agree with TRBD2. The length of the CDR3 is 15 residues. Per germline, CDR1 MNHEY and CDR2 SMNVEV (reference sequence). Germline trimming cut 5 bases from V and 1 base from J; bases unmatched to any gene: 8. CDR3 sequence: CASSGIAGESYEQYF. Written as DNA, the CDR3 is TGTGCCAGCAGTGGAATTGCGGGAGAGTCCTACGAGCAGTACTTC.

The chain joins TRBV5-1 to TRBJ1-4, with 7 bases identical to TRBD1. The germline gives CDR1 SGHRS, CDR2 YFSETQ. The CDR3 contains 15 residues. V shed 4 bases and J 2 bases; nucleotides not matched to a gene: 5. The CDR3 nucleotides are TGCGCCAGCAGCCAAACAGGGGCCACTAATGAAAAACTGTTTTTT. Its protein is CASSQTGATNEKLFF. Together with reference TRBV5-1 and TRBJ1-4, the CDR3 gives the full variable domain: KAGVTQTPRYLIKTRGQQVTLSCSPISGHRSVSWYQQTPGQGLQFLFEYFSETQRNKGNFPGRFSGRQFSNSRSEMNVSTLELGDSALYLCASSQTGATNEKLFFGSGTQLSVL.

This clone was seen once. This chain joins TRBV25-1 and TRBJ1-2; D may be TRBD1 (5 bases). Trimming took 2 bases from V and 6 from J, leaving 16 bases between them. The CDR3 has 15 residues. Germline assignment: CDR1 MGHDK and CDR2 SYGVNS. CDR3: CASSENRGVGNGYTF. The CDR3 DNA sequence: TGTGCCAGCAGTGAAAACCGGGGGGTAGGAAATGGCTACACCTTC.

The genes are TRBV10-3 and TRBJ2-1; D may match TRBD1 or TRBD2 (5 bases each). The germline V gene has CDR1 ENHRY and CDR2 SYGVKD. V was clipped by 0 bases and J by 8 bases, with 11 bases between them. CDR3 length: 14 residues. In DNA, the CDR3 is TGTGCCATCAGTGAGTCTTGGGGGAGTCATGAGCAGTTCTTC. This gives the protein CAISESWGSHEQFF.

This chain uses TRBV10-2 with TRBJ2-2, with D possibly TRBD2 on 6 matching bases. Germline lookup yields CDR1 WSHSY and CDR2 SAAADI. The CDR3 has 16 residues. V was cut by 6 bases and J by 1 base, with 15 bases left in between. The CDR3 loop is CASRIIRRENTGELFF. The CDR3 region has the DNA TGCGCCAGCAGAATAATACGGCGGGAGAACACCGGGGAGCTGTTTTTT.

This clone was counted a single time. The rearrangement uses TRBV5-1 and TRBJ1-4; no firm D call. Between the trimmed V and J ends, which lost 1 base and 8 bases, there was a span of 15 bases. Per the germline V gene, CDR1 is SGHRS and CDR2 is YFSETQ. This CDR3 is built from 15 residues. CDR3 DNA sequence: TGCGCCAGCAGCTTGTGGGCTAGGGCGGGAGAAAAACTGTTTTTT. It encodes CASSLWARAGEKLFF.

This chain connects TRBV27 to TRBJ2-7, with 9 bases aligning to TRBD2. V was clipped by 0 bases and J by 4 bases; unmatched bases: 4. The germline gives CDR1 MNHEY, CDR2 SMNVEV (reference sequence). The CDR3 is made up of 15 amino acids. The DNA for the CDR3 is TGTGCCAGCAGTTTATCTAGCGGGAGCGTGTACGAGCAGTACTTC. The encoded protein is CASSLSSGSVYEQYF.

This chain joins TRBV25-1 and TRBJ2-1; TRBD1 aligns across 9 bases. This CDR3 spans 15 amino acids. V lost 6 bases, J lost 4 bases, and 7 bases stayed unmatched. Germline V gene sequence: CDR1 MGHDK, CDR2 SYGVNS. CDR3 sequence (DNA): TGTGCCAGCAGCCCGGGACAGGGTGTTTACAATGAGCAGTTCTTC. It translates to CASSPGQGVYNEQFF.

The V gene is TRBV29-1, the J gene TRBJ1-3; D is unresolved. V was pared by 0 bases and J by 4 bases, with 4 bases between. The germline V gene has CDR1 SQVTM and CDR2 ANQGSEA. The CDR3 runs 12 residues. In DNA, the CDR3 is TGCAGCGTTGAAGACGGAGGAAACACCATATATTTT. It yields the protein CSVEDGGNTIYF.

J is TRBJ1-2 and V is TRBV9, with a tentative D call TRBD1 (6 bases). The V and J ends lost 0 bases and 8 bases respectively, with 26 bases between them. The CDR3 extends over 18 amino acids. CDR1 is SGDLS and CDR2 is YYNGEE in the germline V gene. CDR3 protein: CASSVDPDRDRTRRGYTF. Written as DNA, the CDR3 is TGTGCCAGCAGCGTAGACCCCGACCGAGACAGGACTAGGAGGGGCTACACCTTC.

The genes are TRBV2 and TRBJ1-1; a possible D gene is TRBD1 (5 bases). With 10 bases removed from V and 2 bases from J, the gap between germline ends came to 14 bases. Germline V gives CDR1 SNHLY, CDR2 FYNNEI. The CDR3 has 13 amino acids. CDR3: CAIFNRLNTEAFF. The DNA for the CDR3 is TGTGCCATCTTTAACAGGCTAAACACTGAAGCTTTCTTT.

The V and J genes are TRBV6-6 and TRBJ2-3; TRBD2 aligns across 12 bases. From germline, CDR1 is MNHNY and CDR2 SVGAGI (reference sequence). Trimming removed 8 bases from V and 2 bases from J; junction bases left unmatched: 8. This CDR3 contains 16 residues. The chain's CDR3 is CASRRLAGVLTDTQYF. The CDR3 nucleotides are TGTGCCAGCCGAAGACTAGCGGGAGTTCTCACAGATACGCAGTATTTT.

The chain recombines TRBV23-1 with TRBJ1-2, with 7 nucleotides matching TRBD1. TRBV23-1 belongs to the ORF category, with a function that is uncertain. V gave up 0 bases and J gave up 1 base; unmatched junction bases: 2. There are 15 residues in the CDR3. The CDR3 DNA reads as TGCGCCAGCAGTCAATCGACAGGGCATAACTATGGCTACACCTTC. This codes for CASSQSTGHNYGYTF.

The chain carries TRBV5-8 and TRBJ2-7, with D uncertain. CDR1 SGHTS and CDR2 YDEGEE come from the germline V gene. The CDR3 runs to 11 residues. V lost 2 bases and J 4 bases, leaving 4 bases between the germline ends. CDR3 protein: CASSLGYEQYF. The DNA for the CDR3 is TGTGCCAGCAGCTTAGGGTACGAGCAGTACTTC.

This chain links TRBV7-2 with TRBJ2-1; 9 positions agree with TRBD1. Germline V gives CDR1 SGHTA, CDR2 FQGNSA. V dropped 5 bases and J dropped 0; count of bases not matched to a gene: 8. The CDR3 is made up of 17 amino acids. The CDR3 sequence is CASSPPTGGPSYNEQFF. CDR3 in DNA: TGTGCCAGCAGCCCCCCAACAGGGGGCCCCTCCTACAATGAGCAGTTCTTC.

The rearrangement uses TRBV28 and TRBJ2-7; D might be TRBD1 or TRBD2, each matching 6 bases. The CDR3 is 14 amino acids. The V end was cut by 6 bases, the J end by 2 bases, with 14 bases between. The germline V gene encodes CDR1 MDHEN and CDR2 SYDVKM. The CDR3 DNA reads as TGTGCCAGCAGGAGAGGGGGGTCCGCCTACGAGCAGTACTTC. Translated: CASRRGGSAYEQYF.

A single count supports this clone. This chain connects TRBV5-4 to TRBJ2-7, with 10 bases fitting TRBD1. Germline CDR1 reads SGHNT; CDR2 reads YYREEE (reference sequence). The CDR3 length is 17 residues. J gave up 2 bases and V 4 bases, and 12 bases lay outside the gene matches. The CDR3 reads CASSLSLPGQGTYEQYF. The CDR3 bases are TGTGCCAGCAGCCTTTCCCTACCGGGACAGGGGACCTACGAGCAGTACTTC.